This T cell receptor (beta chain) was documented in a study of blood T cell repertoires in COVID-19. Across the study: Sources were T cells, B-cell-depleted T cells, or PBMCs; the material itself was cDNA or gDNA.

In the study's own analysis: Reference gene primer amplification yielded estimated nucleated cell counts. The repertoire was sequenced with immunoSEQ multiplex PCR; TCRdb's copy has only in-frame clones and lacks some. That table supplies the V and J calls and clone size; D and trimming were determined from the DNA. This sample has 150,000 to 200,000 clones, with approximately 86% found just once. Sequenced input: peripheral blood. This TCR was sampled from a man aged 65-85 years with active or convalescent COVID-19.

The CDR3 DNA is TGTGCCAGCAGCTCAAGCAGAGGGAGGGCGAACACCGGGGAGCTGTTTTTT. Its protein is CASSSSRGRANTGELFF. The rearrangement uses TRBV9 and TRBJ2-2; 7 positions agree with TRBD2. V gave up 4 bases and J gave up 0 bases; unmatched junction bases: 9. The germline V gene encodes CDR1 SGDLS and CDR2 YYNGEE. The CDR3 runs to 17 residues.